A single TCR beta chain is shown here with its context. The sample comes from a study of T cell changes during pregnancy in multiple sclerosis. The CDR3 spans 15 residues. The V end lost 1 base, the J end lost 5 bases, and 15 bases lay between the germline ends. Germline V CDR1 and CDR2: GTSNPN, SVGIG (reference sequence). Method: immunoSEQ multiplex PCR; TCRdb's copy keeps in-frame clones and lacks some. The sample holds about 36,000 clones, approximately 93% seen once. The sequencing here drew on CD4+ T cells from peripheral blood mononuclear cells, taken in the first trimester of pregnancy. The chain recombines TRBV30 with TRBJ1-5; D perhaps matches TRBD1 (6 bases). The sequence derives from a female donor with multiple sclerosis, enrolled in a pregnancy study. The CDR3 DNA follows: TGTGCCTGGAGTGACTTGCAGGGGAGGGATCAGCCCCAGCATTTT. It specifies CAWSDLQGRDQPQHF.